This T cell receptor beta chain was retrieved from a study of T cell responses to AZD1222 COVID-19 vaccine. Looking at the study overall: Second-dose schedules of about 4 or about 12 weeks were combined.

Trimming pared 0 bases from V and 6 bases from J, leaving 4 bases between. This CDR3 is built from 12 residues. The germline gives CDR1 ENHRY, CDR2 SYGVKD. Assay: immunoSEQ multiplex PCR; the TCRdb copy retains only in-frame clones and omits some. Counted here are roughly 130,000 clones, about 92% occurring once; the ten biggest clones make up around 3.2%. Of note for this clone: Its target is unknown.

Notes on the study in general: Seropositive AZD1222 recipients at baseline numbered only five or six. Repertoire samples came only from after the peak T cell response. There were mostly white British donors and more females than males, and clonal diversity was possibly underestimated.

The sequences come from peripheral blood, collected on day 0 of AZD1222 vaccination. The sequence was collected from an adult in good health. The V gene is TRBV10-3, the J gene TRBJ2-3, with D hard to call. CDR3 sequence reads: CAISESGDTQYF. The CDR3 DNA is TGTGCCATCAGTGAGTCCGGGGATACGCAGTATTTT.